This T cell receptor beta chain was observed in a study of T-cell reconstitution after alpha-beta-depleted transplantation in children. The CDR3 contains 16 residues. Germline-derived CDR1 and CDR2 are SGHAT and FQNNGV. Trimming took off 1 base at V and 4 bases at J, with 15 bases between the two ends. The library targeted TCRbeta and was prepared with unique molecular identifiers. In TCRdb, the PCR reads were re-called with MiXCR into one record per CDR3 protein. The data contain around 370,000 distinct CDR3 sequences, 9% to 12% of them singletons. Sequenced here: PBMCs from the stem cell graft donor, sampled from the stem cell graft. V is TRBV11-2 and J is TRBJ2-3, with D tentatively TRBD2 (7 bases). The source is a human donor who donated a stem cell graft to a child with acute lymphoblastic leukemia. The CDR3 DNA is TGTGCCAGCAGCTTAGGTGTTGGAGGGGGGGCAGATACGCAGTATTTT. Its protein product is CASSLGVGGGADTQYF.